Described below is a single TCR beta chain sequence and its context. In germline, CDR1 is ENHRY, CDR2 SYGVKD. The CDR3 covers 17 residues. V shed 0 bases, J shed 6 bases, and the junction held 8 bases outside the gene matches. This record comes from a study of blood T cell repertoires in COVID-19. Study information: Both acute and convalescent COVID-19 samples were obtained from the United States, Italy and Spain. T cells, B-cell-depleted T cells, or PBMCs supplied cDNA or gDNA.

Authors' data handling: From reference gene primer amplification, estimates of nucleated cell counts were derived. Produced via immunoSEQ multiplex PCR; TCRdb's table is partial and in-frame only. Clone size and V and J calls were adopted from that table, with D and trimming inferred from the DNA. The data show over 250,000 clones, about 80% seen once. The sequence came from a woman aged 50 to 60 who had recovered from COVID-19. This chain connects TRBV10-3 to TRBJ2-3, with 11 positions matching TRBD2. The sequenced sample consisted of peripheral blood. CDR3 coding DNA: TGTGCCATCAGTGAGTCTCTAGCGGGAGGCCTGGGGGATACGCAGTATTTT. It specifies CAISESLAGGLGDTQYF.